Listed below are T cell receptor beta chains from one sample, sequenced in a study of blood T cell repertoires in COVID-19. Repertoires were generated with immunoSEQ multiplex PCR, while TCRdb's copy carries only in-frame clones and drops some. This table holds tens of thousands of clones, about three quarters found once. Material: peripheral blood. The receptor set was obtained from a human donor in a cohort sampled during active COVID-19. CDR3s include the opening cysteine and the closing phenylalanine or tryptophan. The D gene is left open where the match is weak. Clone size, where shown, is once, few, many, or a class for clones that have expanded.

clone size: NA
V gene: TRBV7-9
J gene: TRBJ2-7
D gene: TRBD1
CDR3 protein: CAGDRGQGYEQYF
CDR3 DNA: TGTGCCGGTGACAGGGGGCAAGGATACGAGCAGTACTTC

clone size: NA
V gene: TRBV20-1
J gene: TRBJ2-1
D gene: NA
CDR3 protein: CSPARGEQFF
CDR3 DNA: TGCAGTCCCGCTCGAGGTGAGCAGTTCTTC

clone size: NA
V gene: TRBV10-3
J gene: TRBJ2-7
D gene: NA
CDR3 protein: CAISDSGTYEQYF
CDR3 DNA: TGTGCCATCAGTGATTCCGGGACCTACGAGCAGTACTTC

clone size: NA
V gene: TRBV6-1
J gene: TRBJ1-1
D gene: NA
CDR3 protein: CASSEPGRTIGTEAFF
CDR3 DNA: TGTGCCAGCAGTGAACCGGGGAGAACAATAGGCACTGAAGCTTTCTTT

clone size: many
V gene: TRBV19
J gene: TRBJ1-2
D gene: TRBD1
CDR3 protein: CASTSGGTGYSNYGYTF
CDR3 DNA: TGTGCCAGTACCTCCGGCGGGACAGGTTATTCTAACTATGGCTACACCTTC

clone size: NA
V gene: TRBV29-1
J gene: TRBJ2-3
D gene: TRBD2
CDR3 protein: CSVQRDTDTQYF
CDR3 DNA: TGCAGCGTTCAGCGGGACACAGATACGCAGTATTTT

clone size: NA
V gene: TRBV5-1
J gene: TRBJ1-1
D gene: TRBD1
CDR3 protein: CASSPRTGNMNTEAFF
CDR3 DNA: TGCGCCAGCAGTCCCCGGACAGGGAACATGAACACTGAAGCTTTCTTT

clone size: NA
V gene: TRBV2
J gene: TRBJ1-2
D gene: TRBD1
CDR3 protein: CATSGQGNYGYTF
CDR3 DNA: TGTGCCACTTCGGGACAGGGGAACTATGGCTACACCTTC

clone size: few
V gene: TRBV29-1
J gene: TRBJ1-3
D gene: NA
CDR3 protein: CSVGTGNSGNTIYF
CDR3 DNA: TGCAGCGTTGGAACAGGGAACTCTGGAAACACCATATATTTT

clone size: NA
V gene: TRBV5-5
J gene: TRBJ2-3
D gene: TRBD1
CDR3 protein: CASSPGQGVDTQYF
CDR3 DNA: TGTGCCAGCAGCCCGGGACAGGGGGTAGATACGCAGTATTTT

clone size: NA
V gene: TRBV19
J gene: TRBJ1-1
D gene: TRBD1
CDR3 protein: CASSIVRGQGNTEAFF
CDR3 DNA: TGTGCCAGTAGTATAGTCCGCGGACAGGGGAACACTGAAGCTTTCTTT

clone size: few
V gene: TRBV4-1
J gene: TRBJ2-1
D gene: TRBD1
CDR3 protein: CASSQLGQGARNEQFF
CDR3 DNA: TGCGCCAGCAGCCAATTAGGACAGGGGGCGCGAAATGAGCAGTTCTTC

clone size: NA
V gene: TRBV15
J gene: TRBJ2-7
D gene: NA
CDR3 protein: CATGRTTAYEQYF
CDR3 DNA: TGTGCCACCGGGAGAACTACAGCCTACGAGCAGTACTTC

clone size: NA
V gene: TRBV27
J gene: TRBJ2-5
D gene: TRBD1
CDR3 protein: CASSFTGGDETQYF
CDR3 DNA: TGTGCCAGCAGTTTCACAGGGGGCGATGAGACCCAGTACTTC

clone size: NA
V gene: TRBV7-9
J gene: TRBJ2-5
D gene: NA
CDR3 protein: CASSLAQGGETQYF
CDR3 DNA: TGTGCCAGCAGCCTAGCCCAGGGAGGTGAGACCCAGTACTTC

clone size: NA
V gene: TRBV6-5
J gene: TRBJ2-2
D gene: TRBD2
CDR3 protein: CASSYASGRRTGELFF
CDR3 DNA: TGTGCCAGCAGTTACGCAAGCGGGAGAAGGACCGGGGAGCTGTTTTTT

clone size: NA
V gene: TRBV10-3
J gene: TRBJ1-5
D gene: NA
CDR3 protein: CAISEAQGYSNQPQHF
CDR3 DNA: TGTGCCATCAGTGAGGCTCAGGGGTATAGCAATCAGCCCCAGCATTTT

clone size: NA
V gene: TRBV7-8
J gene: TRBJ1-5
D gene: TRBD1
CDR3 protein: CASSTGGIQPQHF
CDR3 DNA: TGTGCCAGCAGCACAGGGGGCATTCAGCCCCAGCATTTT

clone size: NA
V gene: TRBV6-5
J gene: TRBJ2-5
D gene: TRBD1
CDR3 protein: CASSTQGAYVETQYF
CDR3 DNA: TGTGCCAGCAGTACACAGGGGGCCTACGTGGAGACCCAGTACTTC

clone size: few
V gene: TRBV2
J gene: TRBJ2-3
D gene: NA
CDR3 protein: CASSQAGTSTDTQYF
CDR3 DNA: TGTGCCAGCAGCCAGGCCGGGACTAGCACAGATACGCAGTATTTT

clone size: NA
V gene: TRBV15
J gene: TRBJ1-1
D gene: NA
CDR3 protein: CATSRDRAYNTEAFF
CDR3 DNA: TGTGCCACCAGCAGAGACAGGGCTTACAACACTGAAGCTTTCTTT

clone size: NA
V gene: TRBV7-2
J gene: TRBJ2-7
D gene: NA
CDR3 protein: CASSLLFREQYF
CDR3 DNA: TGTGCCAGCAGCTTACTATTCCGGGAGCAGTACTTC

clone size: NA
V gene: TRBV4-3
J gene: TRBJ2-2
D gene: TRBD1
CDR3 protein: CASSQVGLRQGNTGELFF
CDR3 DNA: TGCGCCAGCAGCCAAGTAGGCCTAAGACAGGGGAACACCGGGGAGCTGTTTTTT

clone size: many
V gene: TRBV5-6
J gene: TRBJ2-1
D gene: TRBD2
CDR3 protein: CASSLLAARYNEQFF
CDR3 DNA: TGTGCCAGCAGCTTACTAGCGGCCCGTTACAATGAGCAGTTCTTC

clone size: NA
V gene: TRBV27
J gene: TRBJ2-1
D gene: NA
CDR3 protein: CASSLLVGLNEQFF
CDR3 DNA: TGTGCCAGCAGTTTATTGGTGGGCCTGAATGAGCAGTTCTTC

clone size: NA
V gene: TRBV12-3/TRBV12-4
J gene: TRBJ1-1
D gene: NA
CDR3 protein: CASSWAGGTEAFF
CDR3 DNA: TGTGCCAGCAGTTGGGCGGGGGGCACTGAAGCTTTCTTT

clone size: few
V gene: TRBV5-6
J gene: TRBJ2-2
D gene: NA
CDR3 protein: CASSLAPTGELFF
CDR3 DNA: TGTGCCAGCAGCTTGGCTCCGACCGGGGAGCTGTTTTTT

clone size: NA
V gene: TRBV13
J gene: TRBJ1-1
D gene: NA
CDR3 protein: CASSYVSGSTEAFF
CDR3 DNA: TGTGCCAGCAGTTATGTGAGCGGCAGCACTGAAGCTTTCTTT

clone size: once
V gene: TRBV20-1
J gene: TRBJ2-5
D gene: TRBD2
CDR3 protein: CSASPGLAVGTQYF
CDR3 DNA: TGCAGTGCTAGTCCGGGACTAGCTGTCGGGACCCAGTACTTC

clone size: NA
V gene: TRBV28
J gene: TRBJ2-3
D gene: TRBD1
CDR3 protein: CASRTDRADTQYF
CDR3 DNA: TGTGCCAGCAGAACAGACAGGGCGGATACGCAGTATTTT

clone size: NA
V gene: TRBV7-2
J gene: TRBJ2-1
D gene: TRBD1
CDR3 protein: CASSPPGQAYNEQFF
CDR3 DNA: TGTGCCAGCAGCCCACCGGGACAGGCGTACAATGAGCAGTTCTTC

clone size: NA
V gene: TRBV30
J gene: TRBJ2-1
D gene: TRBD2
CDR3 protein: CAWSAFSSGSRNEQFF
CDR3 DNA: TGTGCCTGGAGTGCGTTCTCTAGCGGGAGTCGTAATGAGCAGTTCTTC

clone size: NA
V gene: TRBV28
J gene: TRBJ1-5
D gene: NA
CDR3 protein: CASSPPGQPQHF
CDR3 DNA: TGTGCCAGCAGTCCCCCGGGTCAGCCCCAGCATTTT

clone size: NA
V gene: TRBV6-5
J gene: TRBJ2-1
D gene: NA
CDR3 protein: CASRGLLGSYNEQFF
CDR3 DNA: TGTGCCAGCAGGGGACTCTTAGGCTCCTACAATGAGCAGTTCTTC

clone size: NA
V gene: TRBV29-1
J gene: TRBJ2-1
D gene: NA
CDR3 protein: CSVDRTPQFF
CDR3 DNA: TGCAGCGTTGACCGGACACCGCAGTTCTTC

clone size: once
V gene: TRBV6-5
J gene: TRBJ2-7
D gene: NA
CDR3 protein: CASSYSGAWTGEQYF
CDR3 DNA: TGTGCCAGCAGTTACTCGGGGGCATGGACTGGAGAGCAGTACTTC

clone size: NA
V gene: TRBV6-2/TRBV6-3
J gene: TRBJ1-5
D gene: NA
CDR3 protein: CASSYAGGGQPQHF
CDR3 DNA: TGTGCCAGCAGTTACGCGGGGGGGGGTCAGCCCCAGCATTTT